Below, 18 T cell receptor beta chains from the same sample are listed, as sequenced in a study of T cell responses to AZD1222 COVID-19 vaccine (dated by TCRdb to the early 2020s). Library prep was done by the immunoSEQ multiplex PCR assay. Entries here come from immuneACCESS through TCRdb and include only in-frame sequences with V and J called. Some clones fail to appear in such tables; in the studies checked, an unresolved V gene covers under half of the shortfall, and the cause of the remainder is unknown. Present in this sample are some 98,000 clones, roughly 84% of which were seen just once. Approximately 15% of the sample goes to the ten largest clones. Interpreted using the paper, the time point label stands for: about 28 days (+/-7) after the second vaccine dose. This specimen was peripheral blood, taken 28 days after the second AZD1222 dose. All receptors come from an adult who received the AZD1222 COVID-19 vaccine.

V and J are TRBV6-2 or TRBV6-3 and TRBJ1-2; D is possibly TRBD1 (6 bases). Trimming removed 5 bases from V and 4 bases from J, with 11 bases in between. The CDR3 has 13 amino acids. Germline V gives CDR1 MNHEY, CDR2 SVGEGT. The chain's CDR3 is CASSHRDRYGYTF. The CDR3 nucleotides are TGTGCCAGCAGTCACAGGGACCGCTATGGCTACACCTTC.

The chain carries TRBV4-3 and TRBJ2-1; possibly TRBD2 for D (6 bases). Germline V gene data show CDR1 as LGHNA and CDR2 as YSLEER. The CDR3 totals 13 residues. Trimming cost V 0 bases and J 10 bases, with 10 bases left between them. This CDR3 reads CASSQDRAGEQFF. The CDR3 nucleotides are TGCGCCAGCAGCCAAGATAGGGCGGGGGAGCAGTTCTTC.

There are a few counts of this clone. The chain employs TRBV6-5 and TRBJ2-2; TRBD1 might be the D (6 bases). V gave up 7 bases and J gave up 8 bases, with 20 bases separating them. The CDR3 contains 15 residues. From germline, CDR1 is MNHEY and CDR2 SVGAGI. The CDR3 DNA reads TGTGCCAGCAACAAAGGGGGAATGGGTAGTGGGGAGCTGTTTTTT. As protein: CASNKGGMGSGELFF.

The chain has TRBV7-2 and TRBJ2-7; TRBD2 agrees at 10 bases. With 2 bases clipped from V and 7 bases from J, the junction kept 11 bases outside the gene matches. Germline assignment: CDR1 SGHTA and CDR2 FQGNSA. This CDR3 is built from 16 residues. CDR3 sequence: CASSLNGGKLAGEQYF. The CDR3 DNA reads as TGTGCCAGCAGCTTAAACGGCGGAAAACTAGCGGGAGAGCAGTACTTC.

The genes are TRBV5-1 and TRBJ2-2; 9 positions match TRBD2. With V trimmed by 3 bases and J by 5 bases, 5 bases remained unmatched. The CDR3 has 15 residues. Germline assignment: CDR1 SGHRS and CDR2 YFSETQ. The DNA of the CDR3 is TGCGCCAGCAGCTCCGGGACTAGCATGACCGGGGAGCTGTTTTTT. Translated, it gives CASSSGTSMTGELFF.

The V call is TRBV5-1, the J call TRBJ2-7; weak D call: TRBD1 (7 bases). The CDR3 extends over 14 amino acids. V was clipped by 0 bases and J by 5 bases, with 12 bases between them. The germline gives CDR1 SGHRS, CDR2 YFSETQ. The CDR3 region is CASSLATGRNEQYF. Written as DNA, the CDR3 is TGCGCCAGCAGCTTGGCGACAGGGAGGAACGAGCAGTACTTC.

The chain uses TRBV19 and TRBJ1-5, with D perhaps matching TRBD1 (5 bases). The CDR3 length is 14 residues. The germline V gene encodes CDR1 LNHDA and CDR2 SQIVND (reference sequence). V lost 0 bases and J 2 bases, leaving 5 bases between the germline ends. DNA of the CDR3: TGTGCCAGTAGTATAGAACAGGGCAATCAGCCCCAGCATTTT. Encoded protein: CASSIEQGNQPQHF.

This chain connects TRBV29-1 to TRBJ2-1; TRBD1 is a possible D gene (5 bases). Per germline, CDR1 SQVTM and CDR2 ANQGSEA. The CDR3 is 11 amino acids. Trimming stripped 3 bases from V and 6 bases from J, with 6 bases between. The CDR3 protein is CSVDRVNEQFF. The CDR3 nucleotides are TGCAGCGTTGACAGGGTCAATGAGCAGTTCTTC.

The V gene is TRBV20-1, the J gene TRBJ2-1; tentative D call: TRBD2 (5 bases). The CDR3 length is 16 residues. Germline CDR1 and CDR2: DFQATT and SNEGSKA (reference sequence). V dropped 3 bases and J dropped 9 bases, with 24 bases sitting between them. CDR3 loop: CSASLGPQTGLAEQFF. CDR3 nucleotide sequence: TGCAGTGCTAGTTTAGGGCCTCAGACCGGTCTAGCTGAGCAGTTCTTC.

The sample holds one count of this clone. The gene calls are TRBV5-5 and TRBJ2-4; TRBD1 matches 8 bases. In germline, CDR1 is SGHKS, CDR2 YYEKEE (reference sequence). The CDR3 length is 14 residues. V was clipped by 2 bases and J by 8 bases; unmatched bases: 6. For the CDR3, the DNA is TGTGCCAGCAGCTTCGGACAGGGTGGAGACATTCAGTACTTC. Protein: CASSFGQGGDIQYF.

The rearrangement uses TRBV2 and TRBJ2-1; 8 positions match TRBD2. From germline, CDR1 is SNHLY and CDR2 FYNNEI. The V segment lost 4 bases and the J segment 12 bases; nucleotides outside the gene matches: 8. The CDR3 has 13 residues. The DNA of the CDR3 is TGTGCCAGCAGTGGGGGACTAGTGGTAAGGCAGTTCTTC. Protein product: CASSGGLVVRQFF.

The gene calls are TRBV5-1 and TRBJ1-5; D is undetermined. V was trimmed by 0 bases and J by 2 bases, leaving 9 bases between them. Germline loops: CDR1 SGHRS, CDR2 YFSETQ. This CDR3 is 15 amino acids long. The CDR3 loop is CASSLEGGGNQPQHF. In DNA, the CDR3 is TGCGCCAGCAGCTTGGAGGGCGGCGGCAATCAGCCCCAGCATTTT. Supplemented by reference TRBV5-1 and TRBJ1-5, the full variable domain reads KAGVTQTPRYLIKTRGQQVTLSCSPISGHRSVSWYQQTPGQGLQFLFEYFSETQRNKGNFPGRFSGRQFSNSRSEMNVSTLELGDSALYLCASSLEGGGNQPQHFGDGTRLSIL.

The chain carries TRBV5-1 and TRBJ1-1; D ambiguous. Germline V gives CDR1 SGHRS, CDR2 YFSETQ. V was pared by 0 bases and J by 11 bases, with 17 bases between. CDR3 length: 14 residues. The CDR3 DNA is TGCGCCAGCAGCTTGGGTTCGGAGGGTTCGTCGGCTTTCTTT. Translation: CASSLGSEGSSAFF.

The rearrangement links TRBV5-5 to TRBJ1-5; possible D gene TRBD1, 5 bases. The CDR3 totals 14 residues. Trimming took off 5 bases at V and 11 bases at J, with 20 bases between the two ends. CDR1 and CDR2 from the germline V gene are SGHKS and YYEKEE (reference sequence). The CDR3 DNA sequence: TGTGCCAGCAGGGGAGGTGCGGGGGTCGAGGCCCAGCATTTT. Amino acids: CASRGGAGVEAQHF. The full variable domain, rest sourced from reference TRBV5-5 and TRBJ1-5, is DAGVTQSPTHLIKTRGQQVTLRCSPISGHKSVSWYQQVLGQGPQFIFQYYEKEERGRGNFPDRFSARQFPNYSSELNVNALLLGDSALYLCASRGGAGVEAQHFGDGTRLSIL.

The chain is built from TRBV7-8 and TRBJ1-2, with D possibly being TRBD1 (6 bases). The CDR3 is made up of 16 amino acids. CDR1 and CDR2 from the germline V gene are SGHVS and FQNEAQ. Trimming left V 0 bases short and J 8 bases short, with 19 bases between. The CDR3 region is CASSLASGAGRRGYTF. The DNA for the CDR3 is TGTGCCAGCAGCTTAGCGTCGGGGGCCGGACGACGGGGCTACACCTTC.

The rearrangement joins TRBV18 to TRBJ1-5; no clear D gene. Germline CDR1 reads KGHSH; CDR2 reads LQKENI. Trimming removed 0 bases at V and 11 bases at J, with 11 bases between. This CDR3 region has 13 residues. The CDR3 nucleotides read TGTGCCAGCTCACCACCAGCCCGCGGGGCCCAGCATTTT. Its protein is CASSPPARGAQHF.

This sequence joins TRBV30 and TRBJ1-4, with D maybe TRBD1 (5 bases). V lost 2 bases, J lost 1 base, and 11 bases lay in between. This CDR3 spans 15 amino acids. CDR1 GTSNPN and CDR2 SVGIG come from the germline V gene (reference sequence). This chain's CDR3 is CAWSRTGVTNEKLFF. The CDR3 DNA reads as TGTGCCTGGAGTCGGACGGGGGTAACTAATGAAAAACTGTTTTTT.

The genes are TRBV6-2 or TRBV6-3 and TRBJ1-2, with a possible D match to TRBD1 (5 bases). The CDR3 runs to 16 residues. Germline V CDR1 and CDR2: MNHEY, SVGEGT. The V end lost 5 bases, the J end lost 8 bases, and 24 bases lay between the germline ends. The CDR3 DNA sequence: TGTGCCAGCAGTATGCATTTGACAGATATATTGGAGGGCTACACCTTC. Its protein is CASSMHLTDILEGYTF.